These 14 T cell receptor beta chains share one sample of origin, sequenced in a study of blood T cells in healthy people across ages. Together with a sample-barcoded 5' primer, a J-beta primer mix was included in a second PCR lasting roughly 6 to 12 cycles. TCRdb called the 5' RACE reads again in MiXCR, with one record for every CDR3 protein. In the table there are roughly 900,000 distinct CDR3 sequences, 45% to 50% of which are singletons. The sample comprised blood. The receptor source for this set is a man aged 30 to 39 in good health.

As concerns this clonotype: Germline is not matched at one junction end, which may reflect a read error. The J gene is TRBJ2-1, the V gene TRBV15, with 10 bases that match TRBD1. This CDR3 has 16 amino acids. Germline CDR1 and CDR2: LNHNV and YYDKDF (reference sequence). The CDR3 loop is CATSREGQGSYSEQFF. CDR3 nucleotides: TGTGCCACCAGCAGAGAGGGACAGGGGTCCTACAGTGAGCAGTTCTTC.

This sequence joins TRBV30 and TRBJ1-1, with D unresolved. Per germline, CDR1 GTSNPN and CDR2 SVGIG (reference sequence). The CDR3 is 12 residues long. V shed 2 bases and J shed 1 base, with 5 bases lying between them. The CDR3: CAWSRWNTEAFF. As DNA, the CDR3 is TGTGCCTGGAGTCGTTGGAACACTGAAGCTTTCTTT. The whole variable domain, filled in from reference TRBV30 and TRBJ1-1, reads SQTIHQWPATLVQPVGSPLSLECTVEGTSNPNLYWYRQAAGRGLQLLFYSVGIGQISSEVPQNLSASRPQDRQFILSSKKLLLSDSGFYLCAWSRWNTEAFFGQGTRLTVV.

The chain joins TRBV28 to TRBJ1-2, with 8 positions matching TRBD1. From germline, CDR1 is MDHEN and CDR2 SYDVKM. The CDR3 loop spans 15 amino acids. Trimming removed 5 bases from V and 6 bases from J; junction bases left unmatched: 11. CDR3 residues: CASSPVIDRGHGYTF. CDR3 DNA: TGTGCCAGCAGTCCCGTAATCGACAGGGGACATGGCTACACCTTC.

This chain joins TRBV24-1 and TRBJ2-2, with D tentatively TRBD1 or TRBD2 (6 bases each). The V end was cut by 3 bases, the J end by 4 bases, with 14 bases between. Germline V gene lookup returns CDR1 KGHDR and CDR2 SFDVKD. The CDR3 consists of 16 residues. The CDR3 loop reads CATSDPRGLGTGELFF. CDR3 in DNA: TGTGCCACCAGTGATCCCCGGGGGCTGGGCACCGGGGAGCTGTTTTTT.

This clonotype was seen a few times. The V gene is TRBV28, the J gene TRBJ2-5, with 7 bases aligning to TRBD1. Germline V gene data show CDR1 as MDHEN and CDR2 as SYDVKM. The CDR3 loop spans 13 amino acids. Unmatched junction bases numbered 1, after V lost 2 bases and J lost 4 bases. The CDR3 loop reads CASSLGTVETQYF. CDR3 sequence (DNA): TGTGCCAGCAGTTTAGGGACAGTAGAGACCCAGTACTTC.

CDR3 DNA sequence: TGTGCCAGCACATCGGTTCCCGATACGCAGTATTTT. Translated, it gives CASTSVPDTQYF. The J gene is TRBJ2-3, the V gene TRBV2; D not certain. The ends were cut back, 7 bases at V and 6 bases at J, with 11 bases in the middle. In germline, CDR1 is SNHLY, CDR2 FYNNEI. The CDR3 runs 12 residues.

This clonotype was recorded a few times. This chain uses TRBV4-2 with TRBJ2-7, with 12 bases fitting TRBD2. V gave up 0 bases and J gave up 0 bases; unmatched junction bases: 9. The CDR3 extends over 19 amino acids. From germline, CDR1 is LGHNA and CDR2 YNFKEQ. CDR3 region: CASSQDSTSGGRSSYEQYF. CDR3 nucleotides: TGTGCCAGCAGCCAAGATTCGACTAGCGGGGGCCGTAGCTCCTACGAGCAGTACTTC.

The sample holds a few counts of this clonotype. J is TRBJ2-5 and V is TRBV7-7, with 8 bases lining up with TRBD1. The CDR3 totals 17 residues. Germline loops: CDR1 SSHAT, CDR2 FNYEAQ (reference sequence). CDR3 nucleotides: TGTGCTTGCAGCTCGGTCACAGGACAGGGTGCCTCAGAGACCCAGTACTTC. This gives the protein CACSSVTGQGASETQYF.

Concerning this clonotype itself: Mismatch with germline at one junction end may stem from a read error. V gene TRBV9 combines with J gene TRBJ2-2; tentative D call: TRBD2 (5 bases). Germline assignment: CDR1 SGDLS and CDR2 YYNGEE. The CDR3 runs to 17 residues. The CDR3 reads CASSAPLVSGNTGELFF. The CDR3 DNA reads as TGTGCCAGTAGCGCCCCCCTCGTGTCGGGGAACACCGGGGAGCTGTTTTTT.

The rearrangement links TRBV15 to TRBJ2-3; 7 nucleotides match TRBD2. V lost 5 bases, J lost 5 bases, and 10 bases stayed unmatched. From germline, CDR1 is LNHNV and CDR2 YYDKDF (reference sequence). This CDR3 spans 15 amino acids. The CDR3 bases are TGTGCCACCAGCCGAGCGGGGTTTGGCATAGATACGCAGTATTTT. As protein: CATSRAGFGIDTQYF.

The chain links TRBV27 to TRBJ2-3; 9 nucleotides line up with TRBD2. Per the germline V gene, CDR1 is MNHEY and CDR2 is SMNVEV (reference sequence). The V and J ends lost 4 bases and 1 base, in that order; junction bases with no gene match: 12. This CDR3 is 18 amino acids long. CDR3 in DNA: TGTGCCAGCAGTTCCTCAGCGGGGGGACAACCGGGCACAGATACGCAGTATTTT. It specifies CASSSSAGGQPGTDTQYF.

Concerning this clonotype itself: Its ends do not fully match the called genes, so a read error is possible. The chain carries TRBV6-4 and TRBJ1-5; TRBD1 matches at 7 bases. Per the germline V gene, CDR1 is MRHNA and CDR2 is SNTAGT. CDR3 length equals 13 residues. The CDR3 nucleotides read TGTGCCGGCAGTGAGGGGGCCAATCAGCCCCAGCATTTT. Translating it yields CAGSEGANQPQHF.

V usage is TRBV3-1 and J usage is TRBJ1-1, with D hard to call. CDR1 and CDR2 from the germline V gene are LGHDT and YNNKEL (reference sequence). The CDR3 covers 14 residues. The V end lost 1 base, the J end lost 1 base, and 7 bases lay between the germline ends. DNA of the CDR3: TGTGCCAGCAGCCAAGCCCTAAAGAACACTGAAGCTTTCTTT. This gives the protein CASSQALKNTEAFF.

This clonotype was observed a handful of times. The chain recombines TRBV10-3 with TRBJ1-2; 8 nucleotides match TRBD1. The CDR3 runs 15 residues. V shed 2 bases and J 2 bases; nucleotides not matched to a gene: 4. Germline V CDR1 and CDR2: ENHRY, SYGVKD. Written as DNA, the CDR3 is TGTGCCATCAGTGAGCAAACAGGGGGAAACTATGGCTACACCTTC. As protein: CAISEQTGGNYGYTF.